This note documents a single TCR beta chain sequence. Its target is not known. These data are taken from a study of shared clonotypes between healthy human individuals. Running of the assay took place at deep level. The table came from immunoSEQ multiplex PCR; TCRdb's copy has only in-frame clones and leaves some out. The table includes about 530,000 clones, about 96% detected once. Regarding the study as a whole: Memory subsets had estimated richness that was generally smaller than that of naive subsets.

This CDR3 is 14 amino acids long. V was trimmed by 2 bases and J by 0 bases, leaving 8 bases between them. The germline gives CDR1 SGHRS, CDR2 YFSETQ. V and J are TRBV5-1 and TRBJ1-1, with D uncertain. Sequences were obtained from naive CD4+ T cells sorted from blood. The subset: CD45RA+ positively selected. The source is a woman under 40 in good health. The CDR3 loop is CASSFEIMNTEAFF. CDR3 nucleotide sequence: TGCGCCAGCAGCTTCGAGATAATGAACACTGAAGCTTTCTTT.